Given below is one T cell receptor beta chain in context. The CDR3 runs 17 residues. Germline V gives CDR1 KGHSH, CDR2 LQKENI. Losses at the gene ends were 0 bases for V and 1 base for J; bases not matched to a gene: 8. This entry comes from a study of blood T cell repertoires in COVID-19. Study summary: The United States, Italy and Spain supplied acute and convalescent COVID-19 samples. Nucleic acid was either cDNA or gDNA, and it came from T cells, B-cell-depleted T cells, or PBMCs.

As processed by the authors: Cell counts per sample came from amplifying reference gene primers. TCRdb keeps only in-frame clones here, not all; method: immunoSEQ multiplex PCR. The DNA gave D and trimming, while V, J and clone size come from that table. The data show some 80,000 clones, with approximately 80% seen just once and over 9.5% held by the top ten. This sequence originates from an elderly man with acute or convalescent COVID-19. This chain joins TRBV18 and TRBJ1-1; 7 positions match TRBD1. Sequencing was done on a sample of peripheral blood. CDR3 coding DNA: TGTGCCAGCTCACCACCCCGACAGGGCGCATCGAACACTGAAGCTTTCTTT. It specifies CASSPPRQGASNTEAFF.